The 7 T cell receptor beta chains reported below all come from one sample, sequenced in a study of blood T cells in healthy people across ages. The authors ran a second PCR of 7 to 11 cycles using a sample-barcoded 5' primer and a J-beta primer mix. A single record per CDR3 protein comes from TCRdb applying MiXCR to the 5' RACE reads. The repertoire consists of roughly 800,000 distinct CDR3 sequences, with 55% to 70% occurring once and the leading ten covering about 20%. The sample taken for sequencing was blood. These receptors came from a man aged 25 to 45 in good health.

The chain joins TRBV20-1 to TRBJ2-7, with D possibly matching TRBD2 (6 bases). The J call may be faulty, since TRBJ2-5 better matches the DNA end. CDR3 length equals 14 residues. Per the germline V gene, CDR1 is DFQATT and CDR2 is SNEGSKA (reference sequence). The CDR3 nucleotides are TGCAGTGCAGGGTCCAGCGGGTCGGTCGGGACCCAGTACTTC. Its protein product is CSAGSSGSVGTQYF.

The rearrangement uses TRBV6-1 and TRBJ1-6; D is perhaps TRBD1 (6 bases). The germline gives CDR1 MNHNS, CDR2 SASEGT. Trimming left V 6 bases short and J 9 bases short, with 18 bases between. The CDR3 is 15 amino acids. The CDR3, as DNA: TGTGCCAGCAGGGTCACCACAGGGAACTGTTCACCCCTCCACTTT. It yields the protein CASRVTTGNCSPLHF.

The chain links TRBV5-6 to TRBJ2-7; D unclear. Trimming took off 4 bases at V and 2 bases at J, with 10 bases between the two ends. The CDR3 runs 13 residues. Germline CDR1 is SGHDT and CDR2 is YYEEEE. The CDR3 loop reads CASSPQNPYEQYF. The CDR3 DNA is TGTGCCAGCAGCCCGCAGAACCCCTACGAGCAGTACTTC. The full variable domain, completed using reference TRBV5-6 and TRBJ2-7, is DAGVTQSPTHLIKTRGQQVTLRCSPKSGHDTVSWYQQALGQGPQFIFQYYEEEERQRGNFPDRFSGHQFPNYSSELNVNALLLGDSALYLCASSPQNPYEQYFGPGTRLTVT.

The chain carries TRBV6-1 and TRBJ2-1; D might be TRBD1 or TRBD2, each matching 5 bases. Germline V gene lookup returns CDR1 MNHNS and CDR2 SASEGT. Trimming took 4 bases from V and 4 from J, leaving 26 bases between them. This CDR3 spans 19 amino acids. CDR3 bases: TGTGCCAGCAGTGGGGGGACCGGCATAACCTCGGGGTCTTACAATGAGCAGTTCTTC. Translation gives CASSGGTGITSGSYNEQFF.

The V gene is TRBV6-5, the J gene TRBJ2-3; perhaps TRBD2 as D (5 bases). In germline, CDR1 is MNHEY, CDR2 SVGAGI. This CDR3 is 13 amino acids long. V lost 6 bases to trimming and J lost 4 bases, with 11 bases between them. The DNA of the CDR3 is TGTGCCAGCAGGGGAAAGCGGCCAGATACGCAGTATTTT. Translating it yields CASRGKRPDTQYF.

This rearrangement joins TRBV7-9 to TRBJ2-7; D is possibly TRBD1 or TRBD2 (5 bases each). V lost 5 bases and J 1 base, leaving 15 bases between the germline ends. The germline gives CDR1 SEHNR, CDR2 FQNEAQ (reference sequence). This CDR3 region has 15 residues. The CDR3, as DNA: TGTGCCAGCAGCCCGTATCGGGACGGGTCCTACGAGCAGTACTTC. It translates to CASSPYRDGSYEQYF.

The chain is built from TRBV28 and TRBJ1-6; a weak D match, TRBD1 (5 bases). V was shortened by 6 bases and J by 0 bases, with 15 bases between the two germline ends. The germline gives CDR1 MDHEN, CDR2 SYDVKM. The CDR3 consists of 17 residues. The CDR3 sequence: CASRSDSSSSYNSPLHF. CDR3 coding DNA: TGTGCCAGCAGATCCGACAGTTCGAGCTCCTATAATTCACCCCTCCACTTT. The full variable domain, rest sourced from reference TRBV28 and TRBJ1-6, is DVKVTQSSRYLVKRTGEKVFLECVQDMDHENMFWYRQDPGLGLRLIYFSYDVKMKEKGDIPEGYSVSREKKERFSLILESASTNQTSMYLCASRSDSSSSYNSPLHFGNGTRLTVT.